The 30 T cell receptor beta chains listed next were all sequenced from one sample in a study of immune evolution from preneoplasia to lung adenocarcinoma. Sequencing was performed with immunoSEQ multiplex PCR; in TCRdb, only in-frame clones are kept and a portion is missing. The repertoire includes around 21,000 clones, 70% to 85% of them detected once, and over 5% sits in the top ten. What was sequenced was FFPE invasive lung adenocarcinoma tissue. The source is a person between 55 and 69 years old with lung adenocarcinoma.

The rearrangement joins TRBV28 to TRBJ2-5, with TRBD1 as a possible D gene (6 bases). The CDR3 covers 15 residues. Germline values: CDR1 MDHEN, CDR2 SYDVKM. V lost 3 bases and J lost 2, with 13 bases in between. Here the CDR3 DNA reads TGTGCCAGCAGTTTGCCCAACAGGGATCAAGAGACCCAGTACTTC. Translated: CASSLPNRDQETQYF.

This sequence joins TRBV18 and TRBJ1-1, with a possible D match to TRBD1 (6 bases). This CDR3 has 15 amino acids. Germline CDR1 is KGHSH and CDR2 is LQKENI. Trimming shortened V by 1 base and J by 3 bases, and 12 bases separated the two germline ends. The CDR3 DNA follows: TGTGCCAGCTCACCACAGCAGGGGAGTCACACTGAAGCTTTCTTT. Its protein is CASSPQQGSHTEAFF. Together with reference TRBV18 and TRBJ1-1, the CDR3 gives the full variable domain: NAGVMQNPRHLVRRRGQEARLRCSPMKGHSHVYWYRQLPEEGLKFMVYLQKENIIDESGMPKERFSAEFPKEGPSILRIQQVVRGDSAAYFCASSPQQGSHTEAFFGQGTRLTVV.

In this sample, this clone turned up once. The chain employs TRBV7-2 and TRBJ2-2; D uncertain. Germline V gene lookup returns CDR1 SGHTA and CDR2 FQGNSA. V lost 2 bases and J 2 bases, leaving 9 bases between the germline ends. The CDR3 runs to 15 residues. As DNA, the CDR3 is TGTGCCAGCAGCTTACAAGGAGTTAACACCGGGGAGCTGTTTTTT. Translated: CASSLQGVNTGELFF.

This clone came up a few times. The gene calls are TRBV7-9 and TRBJ2-1; TRBD2 matches at 9 bases. The CDR3 is 15 amino acids. V was pared by 6 bases and J by 6 bases, with 9 bases of the junction left unmatched. CDR1 is SEHNR and CDR2 is FQNEAQ in the germline V gene (reference sequence). In DNA, the CDR3 is TGTGCCAGCAGGAGTAGCGGGAGCCAGGGCAATGAGCAGTTCTTC. Its translation is CASRSSGSQGNEQFF.

The rearrangement uses TRBV4-1 and TRBJ1-1; 7 nucleotides agree with TRBD1. After removal of 1 base from V and 8 bases from J, the junction contained 10 bases not matched to a gene. The CDR3 spans 15 residues. The germline gives CDR1 MGHRA, CDR2 YSYEKL. In nucleotides, the CDR3 is TGCGCCAGCAGCCAAGGACAGGGAGGGGTACGGGAAGCTTTCTTT. This codes for CASSQGQGGVREAFF.

The chain recombines TRBV7-9 with TRBJ2-5; TRBD2 matches 7 bases. Trimming cost V 0 bases and J 0 bases; bases outside gene matches: 7. Germline loops: CDR1 SEHNR, CDR2 FQNEAQ (reference sequence). The CDR3 spans 17 residues. CDR3 sequence (DNA): TGTGCCAGCAGCTTAGCGTTAGGGGAGGGGTACCAAGAGACCCAGTACTTC. This codes for CASSLALGEGYQETQYF.

This clone was counted only a few times. V and J are TRBV27 and TRBJ2-7, with 7 bases that match TRBD1. The CDR3 totals 13 residues. Losses at the gene ends were 7 bases for V and 5 bases for J; bases not matched to a gene: 8. Germline CDR1 and CDR2: MNHEY and SMNVEV (reference sequence). As DNA, the CDR3 is TGTGCCAGCAAATCGCACGGGACAGACGAGCAGTACTTC. Protein sequence: CASKSHGTDEQYF.

The rearrangement uses TRBV7-9 and TRBJ2-3; D might be TRBD1 (6 bases). Per germline, CDR1 SEHNR and CDR2 FQNEAQ (reference sequence). V lost 5 bases, J lost 4 bases, and 13 bases lay in between. The CDR3 sequence is 14 residues long. CDR3 amino acids: CASSQSQGADTQYF. CDR3 DNA sequence: TGTGCCAGCAGCCAATCACAGGGTGCAGATACGCAGTATTTT.

The CDR3 DNA sequence: TGCGCCAGCAGCCTCACCAGGGGAAACACCATATATTTT. It is translated as CASSLTRGNTIYF. The V and J genes are TRBV4-1 and TRBJ1-3, with unresolved D. This CDR3 region has 13 residues. Germline V gene lookup returns CDR1 MGHRA and CDR2 YSYEKL. The V gene lost 4 bases and the J gene lost 4 bases, with 8 bases spanning the gap.

This sequence joins TRBV15 and TRBJ2-5; TRBD1 matches at 11 bases. The CDR3 totals 15 residues. V lost 5 bases, J lost 0 bases, and 2 bases stayed unmatched. The germline gives CDR1 LNHNV, CDR2 YYDKDF (reference sequence). CDR3 DNA: TGTGCCACCAGCGGGGGACAGGGGGACCAAGAGACCCAGTACTTC. It is translated as CATSGGQGDQETQYF.

This chain uses TRBV9 with TRBJ1-3; D gene unclear. V lost 0 bases and J lost 0, with 10 bases in between. This CDR3 contains 16 residues. The germline V gene encodes CDR1 SGDLS and CDR2 YYNGEE. CDR3 loop: CASSVDFRSSGNTIYF. Written as DNA, the CDR3 is TGTGCCAGCAGCGTAGATTTCCGGAGCTCTGGAAACACCATATATTTT.

This chain links TRBV19 with TRBJ1-1, with D possibly matching TRBD1 (6 bases). From germline, CDR1 is LNHDA and CDR2 SQIVND (reference sequence). This CDR3 spans 12 amino acids. V gave up 6 bases and J gave up 6 bases, with 11 bases separating them. CDR3 in amino acids: CASRGGQAEAFF. The DNA for the CDR3 is TGTGCCAGTAGGGGGGGGCAGGCTGAAGCTTTCTTT.

V gene TRBV12-5 combines with J gene TRBJ2-1; 7 bases align to TRBD1. The CDR3 totals 15 residues. The V segment lost 5 bases and the J segment 2 bases; nucleotides outside the gene matches: 6. Germline assignment: CDR1 LGHNT and CDR2 FRNRAP. CDR3 sequence (DNA): TGTGCTAGTGGTCCCGACAGGGTAGCCTACAATGAGCAGTTCTTC. Translating gives CASGPDRVAYNEQFF.

The chain uses TRBV6-6 and TRBJ2-1, with D tentatively TRBD1 (5 bases). The CDR3 is 15 residues long. Trimming removed 4 bases from V and 1 base from J, with 11 bases in between. The germline V gene has CDR1 MNHNY and CDR2 SVGAGI (reference sequence). DNA for the CDR3: TGTGCCAGCAGTTCCCCCAGGACATCCTACAATGAGCAGTTCTTC. Amino acid sequence: CASSSPRTSYNEQFF.

CDR3 DNA sequence: TGTGCCAGCAGAGACCGACGGACAGGGGCAGCGGATGGCTACACCTTC. This encodes CASRDRRTGAADGYTF. J is TRBJ1-2 and V is TRBV5-4; TRBD1 matches at 9 bases. V lost 5 bases and J lost 6; bases outside the gene matches: 14. Per germline, CDR1 SGHNT and CDR2 YYREEE (reference sequence). This CDR3 is 16 amino acids long. Full variable domain (missing parts from reference TRBV5-4 and TRBJ1-2): ETGVTQSPTHLIKTRGQQVTLRCSSQSGHNTVSWYQQALGQGPQFIFQYYREEENGRGNFPPRFSGLQFPNYSSELNVNALELDDSALYLCASRDRRTGAADGYTFGSGTRLTVV.

This clone was observed a few times. CDR3 sequence reads: CACTGGSRISTNEKLFF. The DNA of the CDR3 is TGTGCCTGTACAGGGGGCAGTCGGATCTCAACTAATGAAAAACTGTTTTTT. V usage is TRBV30 and J usage is TRBJ1-4; TRBD1 matches at 9 bases. V shed 6 bases, J shed 0 bases, and the junction held 11 bases outside the gene matches. The germline V gene has CDR1 GTSNPN and CDR2 SVGIG (reference sequence). The CDR3 is 17 residues long.

The chain employs TRBV7-2 and TRBJ2-6, with 7 bases matching TRBD1. This CDR3 has 16 residues. J lost 0 bases, V lost 3 bases, and 2 bases had no gene match. Germline CDR1 reads SGHTA; CDR2 reads FQGNSA. Written as DNA, the CDR3 is TGTGCCAGCAGCTTGGACAGGACCTCTGGGGCCAACGTCCTGACTTTC. Translation gives CASSLDRTSGANVLTF.

The V gene is TRBV6-1, the J gene TRBJ2-1, with D possibly being TRBD2 (5 bases). Trimming pared 2 bases from V and 5 bases from J, leaving 22 bases between. The CDR3 is 18 residues long. The germline CDR1 and CDR2 sequences are MNHNS and SASEGT. The CDR3 reads CASSEFVTVGLPHNEQFF. The CDR3 nucleotides read TGTGCCAGCAGTGAATTTGTCACAGTCGGACTCCCTCACAATGAGCAGTTCTTC.

V and J are TRBV6-6 and TRBJ1-1; tentatively, D is TRBD1 (6 bases). Trimming removed 11 bases at V and 2 bases at J, with 15 bases between. The CDR3 extends over 13 amino acids. Germline V lookup: CDR1 MNHNY, CDR2 SVGAGI (reference sequence). CDR3 nucleotides: TGTGCCCACAGGGCAGGAACCAACACTGAAGCTTTCTTT. Translating gives CAHRAGTNTEAFF.

The chain couples TRBV2 to TRBJ2-3, with TRBD2 identical over 8 bases. CDR1 and CDR2 (germline): SNHLY, FYNNEI. V gave up 5 bases and J gave up 8 bases; unmatched junction bases: 9. CDR3 length: 14 amino acids. This CDR3 reads CASSRTSSMGTQYF. The DNA for the CDR3 is TGTGCCAGCAGTAGGACTAGCTCCATGGGTACGCAGTATTTT.

J is TRBJ2-7 and V is TRBV9; D is uncertain. The CDR3 length is 14 residues. Germline assignment: CDR1 SGDLS and CDR2 YYNGEE. V shed 3 bases and J shed 0 bases, with 10 bases lying between them. CDR3 sequence reads: CASSASLYSYEQYF. Here the CDR3 DNA reads TGTGCCAGCAGCGCCTCCCTCTACTCCTACGAGCAGTACTTC.

This clone has only a few counts. This rearrangement joins TRBV5-4 to TRBJ2-3; TRBD1 or TRBD2 may be the D gene (5 bases each). V was pared by 4 bases and J by 2 bases, with 14 bases between. The germline gives CDR1 SGHNT, CDR2 YYREEE (reference sequence). The CDR3 totals 15 residues. CDR3 DNA: TGTGCCAGCAGCATAGAGGGGCTAGTCACAGATACGCAGTATTTT. It codes for CASSIEGLVTDTQYF.

V is TRBV4-2 and J is TRBJ2-7, with D possibly being TRBD2 (7 bases). Deletions cut 0 bases from V and 2 bases from J, with 11 bases between. Germline lookup yields CDR1 LGHNA and CDR2 YNFKEQ. The CDR3 sequence is 15 residues long. The chain's CDR3 is CASSQDGGGAYEQYF. DNA of the CDR3: TGTGCCAGCAGCCAAGATGGAGGGGGGGCCTACGAGCAGTACTTC.

The CDR3 is CASSEAGRGGYTF. The DNA of the CDR3 is TGTGCCAGCAGTGAAGCAGGGAGGGGTGGCTACACCTTC. J is TRBJ1-2 and V is TRBV25-1, with D possibly matching TRBD1 (5 bases). There are 13 residues in the CDR3. Germline V gives CDR1 MGHDK, CDR2 SYGVNS. The germline V and J ends were trimmed by 2 bases and 7 bases, with 11 bases remaining between them.

The V gene is TRBV29-1, the J gene TRBJ2-3; 10 bases agree with TRBD2. The CDR3 totals 15 residues. Looked up from germline, CDR1 is SQVTM and CDR2 is ANQGSEA. After removal of 3 bases from V and 4 bases from J, the junction contained 7 bases not matched to a gene. The CDR3 here is CSVEGGLAGADTQYF. The CDR3 nucleotides are TGCAGCGTTGAGGGCGGGCTAGCGGGAGCAGATACGCAGTATTTT.

There are a few counts of this clone. The chain couples TRBV30 to TRBJ2-3; TRBD2 matches 8 bases. V lost 2 bases and J lost 4; bases outside the gene matches: 5. Germline values: CDR1 GTSNPN, CDR2 SVGIG (reference sequence). CDR3 length: 14 amino acids. The CDR3 here is CAWSPGGNADTQYF. The CDR3 bases are TGTGCCTGGAGTCCGGGAGGGAACGCAGATACGCAGTATTTT.

V is TRBV28 and J is TRBJ2-7; TRBD1 agrees at 11 bases. Germline V gene lookup returns CDR1 MDHEN and CDR2 SYDVKM. V shed 5 bases, J shed 6 bases, and the junction held 9 bases outside the gene matches. The CDR3 sequence is 15 residues long. As DNA, the CDR3 is TGTGCCAGCAGTGCACTTCCGGGACAGGGGGGCGAGCAGTACTTC. It codes for CASSALPGQGGEQYF.

The rearrangement links TRBV29-1 to TRBJ1-1, with a possible D match to TRBD1 (6 bases). Germline assignment: CDR1 SQVTM and CDR2 ANQGSEA. The CDR3 runs to 11 residues. Trimming removed 8 bases at V and 5 bases at J, with 12 bases between. CDR3 in amino acids: CSSRGGTEAFF. The DNA for the CDR3 is TGCAGCTCCAGAGGGGGGACTGAAGCTTTCTTT.

This chain links TRBV11-3 with TRBJ2-7, with 7 nucleotides matching TRBD1. Trimming cost V 5 bases and J 3 bases; bases outside gene matches: 4. Germline CDR1 SGHNT, CDR2 YENEEA. This CDR3 region has 13 residues. Written as DNA, the CDR3 is TGTGCCAGCAGCCGGGACAGCAACTACGAGCAGTACTTC. It codes for CASSRDSNYEQYF.

This clone appeared a few times. The chain is built from TRBV7-2 and TRBJ1-3; a possible D gene is TRBD1 (6 bases). The CDR3 contains 15 residues. V gave up 4 bases and J gave up 0 bases, with 10 bases separating them. The germline gives CDR1 SGHTA, CDR2 FQGNSA. This CDR3 is CASSSYRDSGNTIYF. DNA of the CDR3: TGTGCCAGCAGCTCATACAGGGACTCTGGAAACACCATATATTTT. The entire variable domain, with the rest obtained from reference TRBV7-2 and TRBJ1-3, is as follows: GAGVSQSPSNKVTEKGKDVELRCDPISGHTALYWYRQSLGQGLEFLIYFQGNSAPDKSGLPSDRFSAERTGGSVSTLTIQRTQQEDSAVYLCASSSYRDSGNTIYFGEGSWLTVV.